What follows describes a single TCR beta chain. The entry originates in a study of long-term antiretroviral therapy in people with HIV. On the study more broadly: Collection dates of the earliest samples fall about a decade before the 2015 immediate-ART recommendation.

Version v3.0 of the immunoSEQ assay was performed at survey level. Sequenced by immunoSEQ multiplex PCR; TCRdb stores in-frame clones only, minus some. The sample has 20,000 to 25,000 clones, less than 80% seen once. CDR3 size: 12 residues. V dropped 3 bases and J dropped 4 bases, with 6 bases sitting between them. Germline assignment: CDR1 SGHAT and CDR2 FQNNGV. There was at least one pre-ART PBMC sample for each donor, plus at least two post-ART PBMC samples. Amounts of roughly 0.95-11 million cryopreserved PBMC were held in the samples before DNA extraction. The rearrangement joins TRBV11-2 to TRBJ1-1, with D hard to call. Sequencing used unsorted PBMCs, obtained 4.1 years after starting antiretroviral therapy. The clonotype comes from a woman in her 40s with HIV. CDR3 coding DNA: TGTGCCAGCAGCTTTAGCAGCACTGAAGCTTTCTTT. It yields the protein CASSFSSTEAFF.